The rows below give T cell receptor beta chains drawn from one sample of a study of shared clonotypes between healthy human individuals. Here immunoSEQ multiplex PCR was the method, and the copy in TCRdb shows in-frame clones only, minus some. The sample lists 190,000 or so clones, over 50% seen once, with 10% in the top ten. Sequences were obtained from memory CD4+ T cells sorted from blood. Every receptor here comes from a man aged 25 to 40 in good health. CDR3s include the opening cysteine and the closing phenylalanine or tryptophan. D genes are given only for firm matches. Clone size appears in some rows only: once, few, many, or a class for an expanded clone.

TRBV18	-	-	TRBJ1-5	TGTGCCAGCTCACCACCAGGGTTGCGGGACAATCAGCCCCAGCATTTT	CASSPPGLRDNQPQHF
TRBV4-3	-	-	TRBJ2-7	TGCGCCAGCAGCCGTGATCTGGGCGAGCAGTACTTC	CASSRDLGEQYF
TRBV7-8	-	-	TRBJ2-7	TGTGCCAGCAGCTTGATAAACGTCTACGAGCAGTACTTC	CASSLINVYEQYF
TRBV6-1	-	-	TRBJ1-1	TGTGCCAGCAGGCACTGGGAGCGACAGCGTGAAGCTTTCTTT	CASRHWERQREAFF
TRBV7-2	-	few	TRBJ2-3	TGTGCCAGCAGCTTTGATGTAGGGCAAGATACGCAGTATTTT	CASSFDVGQDTQYF
TRBV4-3	-	-	TRBJ1-1	TGCGCCAGCAGCCAAGATACGGTGAACACTGAAGCTTTCTTT	CASSQDTVNTEAFF
TRBV30	-	-	TRBJ1-2	TGTGCCTGGAGTCACAGGGATCGCTACACCTTC	CAWSHRDRYTF
TRBV10-2	-	-	TRBJ1-3	TGCGCCACCCGACGGCTTGGCGACGGAAACACCATATATTTT	CATRRLGDGNTIYF
TRBV9	-	-	TRBJ2-5	TGTGCCAGCAGCACCCGGTCCCAGGGGATATCGCAAGAGACCCAGTACTTC	CASSTRSQGISQETQYF
TRBV7-8	TRBD2	-	TRBJ2-3	TGTGCCAGCAGCCCCGGGACTAGCCCTTTTTACACAGATACGCAGTATTTT	CASSPGTSPFYTDTQYF
TRBV20-1	-	-	TRBJ2-1	TGCAGTGCTAGATTCCCCCAAGTGATCTTC	CSARFPQVIF
TRBV9	-	-	TRBJ2-1	TGTGCCAGCAGCGTAGGGAGGGTAGGCAATGAGCAGTTCTTC	CASSVGRVGNEQFF
TRBV28	-	-	TRBJ2-2	TGTGCCAGCAAGGGGACGGCCAACACCGGGGAGCTGTTTTTT	CASKGTANTGELFF
TRBV29-1	-	-	TRBJ2-1	TGCAGCGTTGACCCGATCAATGAGCAGTTCTTC	CSVDPINEQFF
TRBV11-1	-	-	TRBJ2-1	TGTGCCAGCAGCCCTAGGAGCTCCTACAATGAGCAGTTCTTC	CASSPRSSYNEQFF
TRBV23-1	-	few	TRBJ2-7	TGCGCCAGCAGACGGGCGGTACCCTACGAGCAGTACTTC	CASRRAVPYEQYF
TRBV29-1	-	-	TRBJ2-3	TGCAGCGTTGGGGCAGAGCGCACAGATACGCAGTATTTT	CSVGAERTDTQYF
TRBV5-8	-	-	TRBJ2-7	TGTGCCAGCAGCTTGGATTTCGCCGGGACGGGGACTTACGAGCAGTACTTC	CASSLDFAGTGTYEQYF
TRBV28	-	-	TRBJ1-5	TGTGCCAGCAGACCCCCCGTGGGGAGGCTCCAGCATTTT	CASRPPVGRLQHF
TRBV5-4	TRBD2	-	TRBJ2-3	TGTGCCAGCAGCTTTGGGACTAGCGTAGATACGCAGTATTTT	CASSFGTSVDTQYF
TRBV7-2	-	few	TRBJ2-7	TGTGCCAGCAGCTTAGCCCAACTAGCCCTCGGGGACTACGAGCAGTACTTC	CASSLAQLALGDYEQYF
TRBV4-1	-	-	TRBJ2-1	TGCGCCAGCAGCCGAAGAAGGGATTCCTACAATGAGCAGTTCTTC	CASSRRRDSYNEQFF
TRBV29-1	-	few	TRBJ1-5	TGCAGCGCTCGGGACGGGGGCAATCAGCCCCAGCATTTT	CSARDGGNQPQHF
TRBV25-1	-	-	TRBJ1-1	TGTGCCAGCAGTGAAATGGAGGGAAGCACTGAAGCTTTCTTT	CASSEMEGSTEAFF